This T cell receptor (beta chain) was found in a study of spatial heterogeneity in lung cancer. Study at large: Alpha-chain sequences were consistently detected less often than beta-chain sequences. There were, on average, more than 8.5 raw-read appearances for each unique TCR and UMI combination.

TCRdb used MiXCR to reprocess the 5' RACE reads, holding one entry per CDR3 protein. This table holds about 120,000 distinct CDR3 sequences, 9% to 15% found once. Specified time point: blood at routine non-recurrence follow-up after resection. Researchers sequenced whole RNA taken from tumor, nontumor lung or frozen PBMC without sorting. The sequence derives from a male donor with early-stage non-small cell lung cancer. Sequencing used PBMCs, obtained at follow-up.

The chain's CDR3 is CASSGERGSPAFF. As DNA, the CDR3 is TGTGCCAGCAGTGGTGAAAGGGGGAGTCCAGCTTTCTTT. The rearrangement links TRBV2 to TRBJ1-1, with a possible D match to TRBD1 (6 bases). This CDR3 has 13 residues. Germline assignment: CDR1 SNHLY and CDR2 FYNNEI. V was clipped by 4 bases and J by 10 bases, with 16 bases between them.